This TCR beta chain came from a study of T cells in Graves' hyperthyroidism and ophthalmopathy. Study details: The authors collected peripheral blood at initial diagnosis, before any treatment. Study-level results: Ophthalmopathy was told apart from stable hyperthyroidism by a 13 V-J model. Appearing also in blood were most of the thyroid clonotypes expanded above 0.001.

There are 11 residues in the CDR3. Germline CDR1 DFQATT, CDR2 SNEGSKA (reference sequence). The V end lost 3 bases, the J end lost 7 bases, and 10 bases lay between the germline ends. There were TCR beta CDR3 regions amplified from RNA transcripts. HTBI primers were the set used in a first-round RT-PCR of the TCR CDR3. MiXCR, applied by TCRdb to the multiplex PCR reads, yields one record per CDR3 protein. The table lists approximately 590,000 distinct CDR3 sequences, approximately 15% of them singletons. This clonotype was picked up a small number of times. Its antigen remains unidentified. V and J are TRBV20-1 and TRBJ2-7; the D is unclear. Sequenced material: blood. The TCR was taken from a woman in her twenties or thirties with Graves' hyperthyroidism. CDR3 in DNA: TGCAGTGCTAGTCATTCTTGGGAGCAGTACTTC. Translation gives CSASHSWEQYF.